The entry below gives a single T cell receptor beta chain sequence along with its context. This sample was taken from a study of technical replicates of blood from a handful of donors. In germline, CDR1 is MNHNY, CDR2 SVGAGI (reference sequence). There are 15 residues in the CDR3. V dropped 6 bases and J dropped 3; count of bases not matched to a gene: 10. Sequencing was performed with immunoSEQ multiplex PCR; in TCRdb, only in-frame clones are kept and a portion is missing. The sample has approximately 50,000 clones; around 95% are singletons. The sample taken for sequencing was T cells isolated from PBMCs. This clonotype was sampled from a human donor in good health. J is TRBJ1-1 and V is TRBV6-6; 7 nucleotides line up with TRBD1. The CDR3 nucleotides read TGTGCCAGCAGAAGTCATTACGGACAGGACACTGAAGCTTTCTTT. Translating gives CASRSHYGQDTEAFF.